Shown below are 27 T cell receptor beta chains from a single sample sequenced in a study of blood T cell repertoires in COVID-19. TCRdb keeps only in-frame clones here, not all; method: immunoSEQ multiplex PCR. The sample lists fewer than 150,000 clones, over 80% seen once, with about 18% in the top ten. The source material was PBMCs or T cells enriched from blood (not recorded which). These receptors all come from a man aged 25-45 years who had recovered from COVID-19.

The J gene is TRBJ2-1, the V gene TRBV29-1; TRBD1 matches 9 bases. After removal of 4 bases from V and 9 bases from J, the junction contained 4 bases not matched to a gene. CDR1 and CDR2 (germline): SQVTM, ANQGSEA. This CDR3 comprises 12 residues. CDR3 region: CSVGQGEFEQFF. CDR3 nucleotide sequence: TGCAGCGTTGGACAGGGGGAATTTGAGCAGTTCTTC.

CDR3 residues: CASSPGRASGNTIYF. The CDR3 nucleotides are TGTGCCAGCTCGCCAGGTCGCGCCTCTGGAAACACCATATATTTT. The rearrangement links TRBV6-5 to TRBJ1-3; D is unresolved. The CDR3 loop spans 15 amino acids. V was cut by 8 bases and J by 0 bases, with 14 bases left in between. Germline loops: CDR1 MNHEY, CDR2 SVGAGI.

V usage is TRBV27 and J usage is TRBJ2-1, with 9 bases matching TRBD2. V lost 6 bases and J lost 7; bases outside the gene matches: 13. CDR1 and CDR2 from the germline V gene are MNHEY and SMNVEV (reference sequence). The CDR3 covers 16 residues. The CDR3 coding sequence is TGTGCCAGCAGCCGGGCGGGTAGCGGGAGCATAAATGAGCAGTTCTTC. Encoded protein: CASSRAGSGSINEQFF.

J is TRBJ2-2 and V is TRBV10-1, with 8 bases that match TRBD2. CDR1 and CDR2 (germline): WNHNN, SYGVQD (reference sequence). The CDR3 extends over 14 amino acids. The trim removed 8 bases at V and 7 bases at J, leaving 9 bases unmatched. The CDR3, as DNA: TGCGCCAGCTCGTCGGGGGGGCAGATCGGGGAGCTGTTTTTT. Protein sequence: CASSSGGQIGELFF.

The chain employs TRBV3-1 (or the pseudogene TRBV3-2) and TRBJ2-7; 8 bases match TRBD2. CDR1 is LGHDT, CDR2 YNNKEL, per germline (reference sequence). This CDR3 region has 16 residues. V lost 4 bases, J lost 0 bases, and 8 bases stayed unmatched. The CDR3 nucleotides are TGTGCCAGCAGCCCACCCGGACTAGCCGGCTCCTACGAGCAGTACTTC. The encoded protein is CASSPPGLAGSYEQYF.

This rearrangement joins TRBV9 to TRBJ2-5; a weak D match, TRBD1 (5 bases). This CDR3 is built from 14 residues. The germline V gene encodes CDR1 SGDLS and CDR2 YYNGEE. V was shortened by 0 bases and J by 2 bases, with 8 bases between the two germline ends. CDR3 bases: TGTGCCAGCAGCGTAGGGGCAGGGCAAGAGACCCAGTACTTC. Translated, it gives CASSVGAGQETQYF.

This clone was picked up a small number of times. V gene TRBV18 combines with J gene TRBJ1-1; D not resolved. This CDR3 spans 13 amino acids. Between the trimmed V and J ends, which lost 4 bases and 3 bases, there was a span of 9 bases. The germline V gene has CDR1 KGHSH and CDR2 LQKENI. The CDR3 loop is CASSQERDTEAFF. Here the CDR3 DNA reads TGTGCCAGCTCACAAGAGAGAGACACTGAAGCTTTCTTT.

This clone was counted a single time. The rearrangement joins TRBV9 to TRBJ2-1, with 9 bases fitting TRBD2. Germline V lookup: CDR1 SGDLS, CDR2 YYNGEE. The CDR3 has 15 amino acids. Unmatched junction bases numbered 3, after V lost 0 bases and J lost 5 bases. This CDR3 is CASSVASGDHNEQFF. The DNA of the CDR3 is TGTGCCAGCAGCGTAGCTAGCGGGGACCACAATGAGCAGTTCTTC.

This clone was found a few times. J is TRBJ2-1 and V is TRBV6-5; 7 positions match TRBD1. Germline trimming cut 5 bases from V and 13 bases from J; bases unmatched to any gene: 8. The germline CDR1 and CDR2 sequences are MNHEY and SVGAGI. The CDR3 loop spans 12 amino acids. The CDR3: CASSRTDREQFF. CDR3 in DNA: TGTGCCAGCAGTCGGACTGACAGGGAACAGTTCTTC.

The chain has TRBV2 and TRBJ2-7, with D perhaps matching TRBD2 (6 bases). There are 14 residues in the CDR3. V was clipped by 6 bases and J by 0 bases, with 12 bases between them. Per the germline V gene, CDR1 is SNHLY and CDR2 is FYNNEI. The CDR3 is CASRPGESSYEQYF. The CDR3 DNA is TGTGCCAGCAGACCGGGAGAAAGCTCCTACGAGCAGTACTTC.

The V gene is TRBV5-1, the J gene TRBJ2-3; 7 bases agree with TRBD2. The germline CDR1 and CDR2 sequences are SGHRS and YFSETQ. This CDR3 comprises 14 residues. V was clipped by 3 bases and J by 4 bases; unmatched bases: 5. CDR3: CASSSGTMADTQYF. CDR3 sequence (DNA): TGCGCCAGCAGCTCCGGGACTATGGCAGATACGCAGTATTTT.

Only a few counts were recorded for this clone. V usage is TRBV7-9 and J usage is TRBJ2-7; D perhaps matches TRBD2 (5 bases). The CDR3 runs to 15 residues. The V and J ends lost 5 bases and 0 bases respectively, with 14 bases between them. CDR1 SEHNR and CDR2 FQNEAQ come from the germline V gene (reference sequence). The CDR3 here is CASSREEVSSYEQYF. CDR3 coding DNA: TGTGCCAGCAGCCGAGAGGAGGTTAGCTCCTACGAGCAGTACTTC.

This clone was counted a single time. The DNA for the CDR3 is TGTGCCAGCACCTTCATGGGGGCGAGCACTGAAGCTTTCTTT. It translates to CASTFMGASTEAFF. The gene calls are TRBV3-1 (or the pseudogene TRBV3-2) and TRBJ1-1; TRBD1 is a possible D gene (6 bases). The germline V and J ends were trimmed by 7 bases and 4 bases, with 16 bases remaining between them. Germline V gene data show CDR1 as LGHDT and CDR2 as YNNKEL (reference sequence). CDR3 length equals 14 residues.

The chain joins TRBV19 to TRBJ2-5, with TRBD2 matching 7 bases. The CDR3 runs to 12 residues. J gave up 10 bases and V 2 bases, and 4 bases lay outside the gene matches. Germline CDR1 and CDR2: LNHDA and SQIVND (reference sequence). The CDR3 DNA sequence: TGTGCCAGTAGTATACACGCGGGGGACCAGTACTTC. This codes for CASSIHAGDQYF.

In this sample, this clone turned up a few times. The gene calls are TRBV4-2 and TRBJ2-7; D is possibly TRBD2 (6 bases). Trimming stripped 4 bases from V and 3 bases from J, with 7 bases between. Germline CDR1 and CDR2: LGHNA and YNFKEQ. The CDR3 runs to 12 residues. CDR3 region: CASSRGGYEQYF. The CDR3 nucleotides read TGTGCCAGCAGCCGGGGAGGCTACGAGCAGTACTTC.

This clone was detected ten times or more. This chain links TRBV10-2 with TRBJ2-7; no clear D gene. The CDR3 is made up of 13 amino acids. The V gene lost 2 bases and the J gene lost 2 bases, with 7 bases spanning the gap. The germline V gene has CDR1 WSHSY and CDR2 SAAADI. This CDR3 is CASSEEPAYEQYF. Here the CDR3 DNA reads TGCGCCAGCAGTGAGGAACCAGCCTACGAGCAGTACTTC.

This sequence joins TRBV2 and TRBJ1-2; a weak D match, TRBD1 (5 bases). Trimming stripped 8 bases from V and 4 bases from J, with 11 bases between. Germline CDR1 is SNHLY and CDR2 is FYNNEI. CDR3 length: 12 residues. The CDR3 sequence is CASGQTAYGYTF. As DNA, the CDR3 is TGTGCCAGCGGGCAGACAGCCTATGGCTACACCTTC.

This sequence joins TRBV7-3 and TRBJ2-5; 8 bases agree with TRBD1. The CDR3 loop spans 13 amino acids. Germline lookup yields CDR1 SGHTA and CDR2 FQGTGA. Trimming removed 10 bases from V and 5 bases from J; junction bases left unmatched: 9. For the CDR3, the DNA is TGTGCCACCGACAGGGGATCAGGGGAGACCCAGTACTTC. This gives the protein CATDRGSGETQYF.

The chain carries TRBV4-1 and TRBJ2-2; D unresolved. V was cut by 0 bases and J by 6 bases, with 5 bases left in between. Germline V gives CDR1 MGHRA, CDR2 YSYEKL. CDR3 size: 13 residues. The DNA for the CDR3 is TGCGCCAGCAGCCAAGACGAGCCCGGGGAGCTGTTTTTT. Translation gives CASSQDEPGELFF.

The chain couples TRBV14 to TRBJ1-4; 8 bases align to TRBD1. Germline V lookup: CDR1 SGHDN, CDR2 FVKESK. The CDR3 loop spans 18 amino acids. J was trimmed by 0 bases and V by 2 bases; bases with no gene match: 8. The CDR3: CASSQRTGLKATNEKLFF. In DNA, the CDR3 is TGTGCCAGCAGCCAACGGACAGGGCTGAAAGCAACTAATGAAAAACTGTTTTTT.

This chain uses TRBV18 with TRBJ2-2; 9 bases line up with TRBD1. This CDR3 has 14 residues. CDR1 KGHSH and CDR2 LQKENI come from the germline V gene. Unmatched junction bases numbered 3, after V lost 4 bases and J lost 6 bases. The CDR3 nucleotides read TGTGCCAGCTCACAACAGGGGGCGTCCGGGGAGCTGTTTTTT. Translated: CASSQQGASGELFF.

This chain joins TRBV27 and TRBJ1-5, with a weak D call TRBD1 (6 bases). The CDR3 is 16 residues long. Germline V gene sequence: CDR1 MNHEY, CDR2 SMNVEV (reference sequence). V lost 5 bases, J lost 0 bases, and 14 bases lay in between. CDR3 region: CASSPTGSYSNQPQHF. DNA for the CDR3: TGTGCCAGCAGTCCGACAGGATCCTATAGCAATCAGCCCCAGCATTTT.

The gene calls are TRBV6-4 and TRBJ1-2; 9 nucleotides line up with TRBD1. The germline CDR1 and CDR2 sequences are MRHNA and SNTAGT. Trimming at V came to 0 bases and at J to 6 bases, leaving 2 bases not matched to a gene. The length of the CDR3 is 14 residues. CDR3 protein: CASSDSTGGNGYTF. CDR3 DNA: TGTGCCAGCAGTGACTCGACAGGGGGAAATGGCTACACCTTC.

This clone has a handful of counts. This rearrangement joins TRBV19 to TRBJ1-1, with D perhaps TRBD1 (5 bases). This CDR3 region has 12 residues. The ends were cut back, 7 bases at V and 7 bases at J, with 13 bases in the middle. Germline CDR1 reads LNHDA; CDR2 reads SQIVND (reference sequence). The chain's CDR3 is CASNLGGGEAFF. As DNA, the CDR3 is TGTGCCAGTAATTTGGGGGGTGGTGAAGCTTTCTTT.

V is TRBV5-4 and J is TRBJ1-4, with D unresolved. Germline CDR1 reads SGHNT; CDR2 reads YYREEE (reference sequence). Trimming removed 1 base from V and 3 bases from J, with 7 bases in between. This CDR3 is built from 14 residues. DNA of the CDR3: TGTGCCAGCAGCTTGAAGGGAGCTAATGAAAAACTGTTTTTT. Translation: CASSLKGANEKLFF.

This clone was detected once. V gene TRBV6-1 combines with J gene TRBJ1-1; possible D gene TRBD1, 5 bases. V dropped 1 base and J dropped 1 base, with 13 bases sitting between them. Germline V lookup: CDR1 MNHNS, CDR2 SASEGT. CDR3 size: 16 residues. The CDR3 sequence is CASSEEGRFSNTEAFF. The CDR3 nucleotides read TGTGCCAGCAGTGAAGAGGGGCGGTTTTCGAACACTGAAGCTTTCTTT.

CDR3 bases: TGTGCCAGCAGCCAAGTGGGGCTCACTGAAGCTTTCTTT. Translation gives CASSQVGLTEAFF. The rearrangement joins TRBV14 to TRBJ1-1, with D perhaps matching TRBD1 (5 bases). There are 13 residues in the CDR3. V lost 1 base and J 4 bases, leaving 7 bases between the germline ends. Germline V gene sequence: CDR1 SGHDN, CDR2 FVKESK.